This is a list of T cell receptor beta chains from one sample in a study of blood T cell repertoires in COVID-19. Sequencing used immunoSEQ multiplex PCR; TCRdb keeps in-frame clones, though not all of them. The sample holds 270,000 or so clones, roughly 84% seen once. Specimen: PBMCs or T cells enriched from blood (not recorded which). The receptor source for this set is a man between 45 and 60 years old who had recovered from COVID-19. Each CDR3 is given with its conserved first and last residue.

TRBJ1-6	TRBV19	CASSSRDRASPLHF
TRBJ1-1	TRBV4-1	CASSRIGRNTEAFF
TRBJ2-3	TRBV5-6	CASSLREGLTDTQYF
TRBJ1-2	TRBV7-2	CASSLGTVGGGYTF
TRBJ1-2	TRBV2	CASSGLTKTGGYTF
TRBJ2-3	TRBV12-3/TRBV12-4	CASGGVGATTQYF
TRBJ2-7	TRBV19	CATGAGRIYEQYF
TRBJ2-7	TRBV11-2	CASRPMGGNEQYF
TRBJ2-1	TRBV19	CASTLAGGLSYNEQFF
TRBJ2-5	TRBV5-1	CASGATGAPETQYF
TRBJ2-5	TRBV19	CASMRGRGGQETQYF
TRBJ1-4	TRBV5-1	CASSQQGANEKLFF
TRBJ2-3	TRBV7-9	CASSSGTDTQYF
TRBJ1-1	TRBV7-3	CASSDREGRTEAFF
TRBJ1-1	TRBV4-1	CASSLRQGMNTEAFF
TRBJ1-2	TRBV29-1	CSVPGAVYGYTF
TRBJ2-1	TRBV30	CAWTSGPRYNEQFF
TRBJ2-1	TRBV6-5	CASSNPGESYEQFF
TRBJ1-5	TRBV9	CASSVAPGTGDQPQHF
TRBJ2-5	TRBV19	CASSLVSSQSGETQYF
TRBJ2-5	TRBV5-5	CASSSQGAGGTRPYF
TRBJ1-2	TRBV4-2	CASSQERGRVEEGYTF
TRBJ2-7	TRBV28	CASIAAGSSYEQYF
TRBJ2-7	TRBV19	CASSPGLAGVGEQYF
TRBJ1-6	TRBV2	CASSSSGGRGSSYNSPLHF
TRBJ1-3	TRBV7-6	CASSLANVNLGSGNTIYF
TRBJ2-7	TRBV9	CASSVDAAGGFYEQYF
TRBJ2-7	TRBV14	CASSQDRVDLYRVNYEQYF
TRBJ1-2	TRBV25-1	CATGQGGDYTF
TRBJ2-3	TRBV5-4	CASSLELAASTDTQYF
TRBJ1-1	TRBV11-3	CASSLVAGGNTEAFF
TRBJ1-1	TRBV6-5	CASSQASGRTEAFF
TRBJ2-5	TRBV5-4	CASSPRLAGGQETQYF
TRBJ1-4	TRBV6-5	CASRSTGVGQLFF
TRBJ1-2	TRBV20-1	CSASAGTGGGYTF
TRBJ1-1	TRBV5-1	CASSLTAPRDTEAFF
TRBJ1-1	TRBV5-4	CASSLSDRAEAFF
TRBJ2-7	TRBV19	CATTNSGGPLGEQYF
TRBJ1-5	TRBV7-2	CASSWGGNQPQHF
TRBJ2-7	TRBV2	CASSDSYEQYF
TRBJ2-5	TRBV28	CASVPGQGFGETQYF
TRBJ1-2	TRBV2	CAGTGEALSGYTF
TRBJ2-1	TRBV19	CATAGINEQFF
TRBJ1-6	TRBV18	CASSPGQGTNSPLHF
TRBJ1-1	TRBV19	CASSIGAVPSTEAFF
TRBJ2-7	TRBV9	CASSVGRFSYEQYF
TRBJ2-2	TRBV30	CAWSVVALTGIGELFF
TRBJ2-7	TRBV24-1	CATQDTSGRSNEQYF